This T cell receptor (beta chain) emerged from a study of PD-L1 blockade in urothelial cancer. Time point indicated: peripheral blood 6 weeks after treatment start. The V end lost 1 base, the J end lost 0 bases, and 10 bases lay between the germline ends. Germline lookup yields CDR1 LGHNA and CDR2 YSLEER. This CDR3 has 15 residues. Assay: immunoSEQ multiplex PCR; the TCRdb copy retains only in-frame clones and omits some. Among 25,000 to 35,000 clones listed, 84% were seen once. This TCR derives from a man aged 70-80 years with urothelial cancer. V gene TRBV4-3 combines with J gene TRBJ2-7; D gene uncertain. The sequencing used PBMCs, collected around atezolizumab (anti-PD-L1) treatment. The CDR3 region has the DNA TGCGCCAGCAGCCAAGGCCCATCCAGCTCCTACGAGCAGTACTTC. Translation gives CASSQGPSSSYEQYF.